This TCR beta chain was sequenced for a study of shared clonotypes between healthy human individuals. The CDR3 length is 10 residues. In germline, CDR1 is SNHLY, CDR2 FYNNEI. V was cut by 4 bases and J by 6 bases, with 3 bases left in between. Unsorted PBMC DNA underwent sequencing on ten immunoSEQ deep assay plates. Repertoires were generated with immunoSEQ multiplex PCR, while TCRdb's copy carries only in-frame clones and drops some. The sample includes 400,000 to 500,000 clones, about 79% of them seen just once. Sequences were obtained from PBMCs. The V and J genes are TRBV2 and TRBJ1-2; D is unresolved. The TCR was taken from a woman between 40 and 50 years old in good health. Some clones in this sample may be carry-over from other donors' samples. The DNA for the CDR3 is TGTGCCAGCAGTGGCGATGGCTACACCTTC. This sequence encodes CASSGDGYTF. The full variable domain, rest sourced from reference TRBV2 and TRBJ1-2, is EPEVTQTPSHQVTQMGQEVILRCVPISNHLYFYWYRQILGQKVEFLVSFYNNEISEKSEIFDDQFSVERPDGSNFTLKIRSTKLEDSAMYFCASSGDGYTFGSGTRLTVV.